The entry below describes one TCR beta chain. The record originates from a study of blood T cell repertoires in COVID-19. This CDR3 has 16 residues. In germline, CDR1 is SGHTA, CDR2 FQGNSA. V was clipped by 5 bases and J by 7 bases, with 18 bases between them. Data came from immunoSEQ multiplex PCR; TCRdb stores just in-frame clones and leaves some out. The data show about 130,000 clones, about 80% seen once. Sequencing was done on a sample of PBMCs or T cells enriched from blood (not recorded which). The receptor was derived from a man aged 45-65 years who had recovered from COVID-19. V usage is TRBV7-2 and J usage is TRBJ1-6; weak D call: TRBD1 (6 bases). CDR3: CASSQVTGLRNSPLHF. The CDR3 DNA is TGTGCCAGCAGCCAAGTAACAGGGTTAAGGAATTCACCCCTCCACTTT.